The present T cell receptor beta chain was sequenced within a study of PD-1 blockade in classical Hodgkin lymphoma. General study findings and limits: What caused the repertoire differences, perhaps disease activity or prior therapy, remains undefined. Newly diagnosed patients reportedly trailed healthy donors in baseline TCR diversity.

Trimming shortened V by 5 bases and J by 9 bases, and 22 bases separated the two germline ends. The CDR3 has 15 residues. Germline values: CDR1 MDHEN, CDR2 SYDVKM. Only in-frame clones appear in the TCRdb table, and some are missing; sequencing was by immunoSEQ multiplex PCR. The repertoire has under 40,000 clones, about 87% of them found once; the top ten carry 0.95% to 1.5%. Noted time point: newly diagnosed, previously untreated cHL patient sample. Starting with thawed PBMCs, CD4+ T cells were purified by magnetic negative selection. PBMCs representing newly diagnosed, untreated classical Hodgkin lymphoma functioned as the comparison. This clone occurred once. Its target is not known.

The chain couples TRBV28 to TRBJ1-2; D is uncertain. This TCR was sampled from a human donor with classical Hodgkin lymphoma. Sequencing was performed on CD4+ T cells from blood. CDR3 sequence reads: CASSALKTLRASYTF. CDR3 sequence (DNA): TGTGCCAGCAGTGCCCTAAAGACACTGAGAGCAAGCTACACCTTC.